Below, one T cell receptor (beta chain) is given with its context. Its antigen is as yet unknown. Treatment defined: approximately 18 received Ad26.COV2.S at low or high dose, single or two shots; 5 received placebo; per-sample allocation not given. Specimens were obtained on day 63 following the first vaccine or placebo injection. The source of the sample is a study of Ad26.COV2.S vaccination and SARS-CoV-2 variants. The CDR3 sequence is 15 residues long. CDR1 and CDR2 from the germline V gene are SNHLY and FYNNEI. V was clipped by 1 base and J by 6 bases, with 15 bases between them. General study results and limits: Measurement of non-spike TCR breadth gave similar results in vaccine and placebo recipients.

TCRdb's copy holds only in-frame clones and misses some; the assay was immunoSEQ multiplex PCR. The sample gives 300,000 to 400,000 clones, more than 75% of which show up once; around 3.6% is in the top ten. The clonotype comes from a person aged 18-65 years who received the Ad26.COV2.S COVID-19 vaccine or a placebo. Source: peripheral blood, taken in a trial of Ad26.COV2.S vaccine versus placebo. V gene TRBV2 combines with J gene TRBJ1-2; no clear D. As DNA, the CDR3 is TGTGCCAGCAGTGAAGTTGGGTTAGTAGTTGATGGCTACACCTTC. Its translation: CASSEVGLVVDGYTF.